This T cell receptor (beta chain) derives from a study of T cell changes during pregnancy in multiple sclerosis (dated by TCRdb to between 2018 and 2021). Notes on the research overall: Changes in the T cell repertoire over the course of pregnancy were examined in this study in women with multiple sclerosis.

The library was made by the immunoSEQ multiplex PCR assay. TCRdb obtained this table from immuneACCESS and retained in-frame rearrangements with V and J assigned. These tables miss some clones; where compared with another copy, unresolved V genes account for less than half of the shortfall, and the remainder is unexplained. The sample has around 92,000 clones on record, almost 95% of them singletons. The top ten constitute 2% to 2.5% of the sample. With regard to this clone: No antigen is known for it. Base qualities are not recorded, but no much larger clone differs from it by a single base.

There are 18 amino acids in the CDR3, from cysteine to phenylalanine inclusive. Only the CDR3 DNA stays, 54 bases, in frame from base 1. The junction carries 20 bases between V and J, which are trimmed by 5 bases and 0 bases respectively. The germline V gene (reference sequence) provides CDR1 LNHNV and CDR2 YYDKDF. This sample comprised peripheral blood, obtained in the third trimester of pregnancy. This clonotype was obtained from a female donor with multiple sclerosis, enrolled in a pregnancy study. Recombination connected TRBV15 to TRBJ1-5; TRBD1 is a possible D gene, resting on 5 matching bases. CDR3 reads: CATSSDRSLVGSNQPQHF. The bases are TGTGCCACCAGCTCAGACAGAAGCCTGGTGGGTAGCAATCAGCCCCAGCATTTT.